Below, one T cell receptor beta chain is given with its context. Its target is not known. Repertoires were generated with immunoSEQ multiplex PCR, while TCRdb's copy carries only in-frame clones and drops some. This table holds 65,000 to 90,000 clones, more than 75% found once. It was focal radiation plus CTLA-4 blockade with ipilimumab that patients with chemo-refractory metastatic non-small-cell lung cancer received. This record belongs to a study of radiotherapy plus CTLA-4 blockade in lung cancer. Background on the study: Patients showed objective responses in 15% to 20% of cases, and disease control was achieved by approximately 30%.

V shed 1 base and J shed 2 bases, with 8 bases lying between them. The CDR3 contains 14 residues. Germline V gene sequence: CDR1 SGHRS, CDR2 YFSETQ. Study results and caveats: Clones derived from tumor TCRs expanded in blood after radiotherapy plus ipilimumab.

This TCR came from a human donor with non-small cell lung cancer who had stable disease on radiotherapy plus ipilimumab. Sequences were derived from peripheral blood, sampled from a patient treated with radiotherapy plus ipilimumab. This chain connects TRBV5-1 to TRBJ2-3; D ambiguous. CDR3 DNA sequence: TGCGCCAGCAGCTTGAGGCCGAACACAGATACGCAGTATTTT. Translating gives CASSLRPNTDTQYF.